The rows below give T cell receptor beta chains drawn from one sample of a study of Ad26.COV2.S vaccination and SARS-CoV-2 variants. TCRdb keeps only in-frame clones here, not all; method: immunoSEQ multiplex PCR. This table holds over 400,000 clones, less than 95% found once. The sequencing here drew on peripheral blood, taken in a trial of Ad26.COV2.S vaccine versus placebo. The receptors were gathered from a person aged 18 to 65 who received the Ad26.COV2.S COVID-19 vaccine or a placebo. CDR3s include the opening cysteine and the closing phenylalanine or tryptophan. D genes are given only for firm matches. A row's size may be missing; if present it is once, few, many or a size class.

j_call | clone_size | d_call | v_call | cdr3_aa | cdr3_nt
TRBJ2-4 | NA | TRBD1 | TRBV18 | CASSRTGTENIQYF | TGTGCCAGCTCACGGACCGGGACAGAAAACATTCAGTACTTC
TRBJ2-7 | once | TRBD1 | TRBV3-1/TRBV3-2 | CASSRDRSSYEQYF | TGTGCCAGCAGCCGGGACAGGAGCTCCTACGAGCAGTACTTC
TRBJ2-7 | NA | NA | TRBV18 | CASSRKTVSLYEQYF | TGTGCCAGCTCACGAAAGACAGTGAGCCTCTACGAGCAGTACTTC
TRBJ2-3 | NA | TRBD1 | TRBV7-3 | CASSPDRVGDTQYF | TGTGCCAGCAGTCCGGACAGGGTAGGAGATACGCAGTATTTT
TRBJ2-3 | NA | TRBD1 | TRBV28 | CASSSPSTGGLTDTQYF | TGTGCCAGCAGTTCCCCCTCGACAGGGGGCCTCACAGATACGCAGTATTTT
TRBJ2-1 | NA | NA | TRBV5-4 | CASSLFSRARSYNEQFF | TGTGCCAGCAGCCTCTTTAGTCGGGCCCGCTCCTACAATGAGCAGTTCTTC
TRBJ1-4 | NA | NA | TRBV5-5 | CASSPGPREKLFF | TGTGCCAGCAGCCCAGGACCCCGAGAAAAACTGTTTTTT
TRBJ2-1 | NA | NA | TRBV27 | CASSLWMGDNEQFF | TGTGCCAGCAGTTTATGGATGGGGGACAATGAGCAGTTCTTC
TRBJ2-7 | few | TRBD1 | TRBV11-3 | CASSPGQGLEQYF | TGTGCCAGCAGCCCGGGACAGGGGCTCGAGCAGTACTTC
TRBJ2-7 | few | NA | TRBV28 | CASSPPRGQQYF | TGTGCCAGCAGTCCCCCCCGAGGGCAGCAGTACTTC
TRBJ2-7 | NA | TRBD2 | TRBV23-1 | CASSQSWTSGTYEQYF | TGCGCCAGCAGTCAATCGTGGACTAGCGGAACCTACGAGCAGTACTTC
TRBJ2-3 | NA | TRBD2 | TRBV14 | CASRKRGGTDTQYF | TGTGCCAGCAGAAAGCGGGGTGGCACAGATACGCAGTATTTT
TRBJ2-5 | NA | NA | TRBV4-1 | CASSQERGPEGETQYF | TGCGCCAGCAGCCAGGAGAGGGGCCCCGAGGGAGAGACCCAGTACTTC
TRBJ2-6 | NA | NA | TRBV5-6 | CASSLGGPGSRANVLTF | TGTGCCAGCAGCTTGGGGGGGCCAGGGAGTAGGGCCAACGTCCTGACTTTC
TRBJ1-5 | NA | NA | TRBV30 | CAFRDSNQPQHF | TGTGCCTTCCGGGACAGCAATCAGCCCCAGCATTTT
TRBJ2-1 | NA | NA | TRBV20-1 | CSARGGGLKFF | TGCAGTGCCAGAGGTGGAGGGCTAAAGTTCTTC
TRBJ1-2 | NA | NA | TRBV10-3 | CAISESDSYGYTF | TGTGCCATCAGTGAGTCCGACAGCTATGGCTACACCTTC
TRBJ2-7 | NA | TRBD2 | TRBV5-1 | CASSLFRAPRGRREDEQYF | TGCGCCAGCAGCTTGTTCAGGGCCCCTCGAGGGAGGCGGGAGGACGAGCAGTACTTC
TRBJ2-1 | NA | TRBD2 | TRBV6-2/TRBV6-3 | CASSGTSVAYNEQFF | TGTGCCAGCAGCGGGACTAGCGTCGCTTACAATGAGCAGTTCTTC
TRBJ2-2 | NA | NA | TRBV19 | CASFQLNTGELFF | TGTGCCAGTTTTCAGCTGAACACCGGGGAGCTGTTTTTT
TRBJ1-5 | NA | NA | TRBV7-2 | CASSLRVGQPQHF | TGTGCCAGCAGCTTAAGGGTCGGTCAGCCCCAGCATTTT
TRBJ1-3 | NA | TRBD1 | TRBV2 | CAYLRGQGAGNTIYF | TGTGCCTACCTTAGGGGGCAGGGGGCTGGAAACACCATATATTTT
TRBJ2-7 | once | NA | TRBV4-1 | CASSQDGAATYEQYF | TGCGCCAGCAGCCAAGACGGGGCGGCTACCTACGAGCAGTACTTC
TRBJ1-4 | NA | TRBD1 | TRBV9 | CASSPRSVGTAREKLFF | TGTGCCAGCAGCCCTCGTTCGGTGGGGACAGCAAGGGAAAAACTGTTTTTT
TRBJ2-2 | NA | TRBD2 | TRBV28 | CASSLLAGNTGELFF | TGTGCCAGCAGTTTACTAGCGGGAAACACCGGGGAGCTGTTTTTT
TRBJ1-5 | once | TRBD1 | TRBV9 | CASSVGDSYNQPQHF | TGTGCCAGCAGCGTAGGGGACAGTTACAATCAGCCCCAGCATTTT
TRBJ2-7 | NA | NA | TRBV5-1 | CASSLSGNRADEQYF | TGCGCCAGCAGCTTGTCCGGTAACAGGGCGGACGAGCAGTACTTC
TRBJ2-7 | NA | NA | TRBV6-6 | CASSFFQPPYEQYF | TGTGCCAGCAGTTTTTTCCAACCCCCATACGAGCAGTACTTC
TRBJ2-1 | NA | TRBD2 | TRBV5-1 | CASSNGTSGSEQFF | TGCGCCAGCAGCAACGGGACTAGCGGGAGTGAGCAGTTCTTC
TRBJ2-7 | once | TRBD2 | TRBV6-1 | CASSEWTGRPPEQYF | TGTGCCAGCAGTGAATGGACCGGGAGGCCCCCCGAGCAGTACTTC
TRBJ2-3 | NA | TRBD2 | TRBV6-2/TRBV6-3 | CASSYQREVIDTQYF | TGTGCCAGCAGTTACCAGCGGGAGGTAATAGATACGCAGTATTTT
TRBJ2-1 | NA | TRBD2 | TRBV6-6 | CASSRGLAGGPADEQFF | TGTGCCAGCAGTCGGGGACTAGCGGGAGGGCCGGCGGATGAGCAGTTCTTC
TRBJ2-3 | NA | NA | TRBV9 | CASSVGAAGSTDTQYF | TGTGCCAGCAGCGTAGGTGCAGCCGGAAGCACAGATACGCAGTATTTT
TRBJ1-2 | NA | TRBD1 | TRBV10-1 | CASSDDRENYGYTF | TGCGCCAGCAGTGACGACAGGGAGAACTATGGCTACACCTTC
TRBJ2-1 | NA | TRBD2 | TRBV7-2 | CASSLPLLTSSNEQFF | TGTGCCAGCAGCCTCCCGCTACTGACTAGCAGCAATGAGCAGTTCTTC
TRBJ2-1 | NA | NA | TRBV25-1 | CASSERSEREDEQFF | TGTGCCAGCAGTGAAAGGTCAGAGAGGGAAGATGAGCAGTTCTTC
TRBJ2-3 | NA | TRBD2 | TRBV5-1 | CASSPATSGRSDTQYF | TGCGCCAGCAGCCCTGCGACTAGCGGGAGATCAGATACGCAGTATTTT
TRBJ2-5 | NA | NA | TRBV5-1 | CASSTRTVSQETQYF | TGCGCCAGCAGCACGAGGACAGTTTCTCAAGAGACCCAGTACTTC
TRBJ1-3 | NA | NA | TRBV30 | CAWSVGTTIGNTIYF | TGTGCCTGGAGTGTCGGAACAACGATTGGAAACACCATATATTTT
TRBJ2-2 | NA | NA | TRBV9 | CASSGNGELFF | TGTGCCAGCAGCGGGAACGGGGAGCTGTTTTTT
TRBJ2-7 | NA | TRBD2 | TRBV11-2 | CASSLDYGLTSPSSYEQYF | TGTGCCAGCAGCTTAGATTACGGACTGACTAGCCCGAGCTCCTACGAGCAGTACTTC
TRBJ2-5 | NA | NA | TRBV10-3 | CAISLEVGETQYF | TGTGCCATCAGTTTGGAAGTTGGAGAGACCCAGTACTTC
TRBJ2-1 | NA | TRBD2 | TRBV5-1 | CASSSGGLGNEQFF | TGCGCCAGCAGCTCGGGGGGACTAGGGAATGAGCAGTTCTTC
TRBJ2-1 | few | NA | TRBV5-5 | CASSLRGSDYNEQFF | TGTGCCAGCAGCTTGAGGGGATCTGATTACAATGAGCAGTTCTTC
TRBJ1-2 | NA | NA | TRBV20-1 | CSVEAYYGYTF | TGCAGTGTGGAGGCATACTATGGCTACACCTTC
TRBJ1-2 | NA | NA | TRBV7-9 | CASRKDNNGYTF | TGTGCCAGCAGAAAGGACAACAATGGCTACACCTTC
TRBJ2-1 | NA | TRBD2 | TRBV7-9 | CASSASGRSNEQFF | TGTGCCAGCAGCGCTAGCGGGCGAAGCAATGAGCAGTTCTTC
TRBJ1-1 | NA | NA | TRBV19 | CASKVGAAEAFF | TGTGCCAGTAAGGTAGGGGCAGCTGAAGCTTTCTTT